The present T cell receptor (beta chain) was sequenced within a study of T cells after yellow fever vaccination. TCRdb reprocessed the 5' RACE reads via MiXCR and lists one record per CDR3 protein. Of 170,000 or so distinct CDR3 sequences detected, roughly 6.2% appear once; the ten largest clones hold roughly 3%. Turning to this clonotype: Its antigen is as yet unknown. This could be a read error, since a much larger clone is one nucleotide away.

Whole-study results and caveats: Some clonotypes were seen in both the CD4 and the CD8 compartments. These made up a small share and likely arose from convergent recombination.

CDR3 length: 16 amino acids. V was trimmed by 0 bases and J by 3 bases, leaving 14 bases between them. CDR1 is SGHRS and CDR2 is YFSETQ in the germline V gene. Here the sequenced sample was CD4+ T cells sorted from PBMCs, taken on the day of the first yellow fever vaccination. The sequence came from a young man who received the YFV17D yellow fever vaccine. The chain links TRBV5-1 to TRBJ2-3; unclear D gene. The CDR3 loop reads CASSLAWAAGTDTQYF. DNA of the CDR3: TGCGCCAGCAGCTTGGCGTGGGCCGCCGGGACAGATACGCAGTATTTT.